Presented here are 21 T cell receptor beta chains from one specimen sequenced in a study of tumor-infiltrating lymphocytes in oesophageal squamous cell carcinoma. TCRdb re-derived calls from the PCR reads in MiXCR, one entry per CDR3 protein. Here the sample spans thousands of distinct CDR3 sequences, 15% to 19% being singletons. The sequenced sample was blood. These TCRs come from a male donor with esophageal squamous cell carcinoma.

This clonotype is categorized as medium-sized. V and J are TRBV11-3 and TRBJ2-3; 11 bases are shared with TRBD2. CDR1 is SGHNT and CDR2 is YENEEA in the germline V gene. Germline trimming cut 3 bases from V and 1 base from J; bases unmatched to any gene: 6. This CDR3 contains 17 residues. The CDR3 DNA follows: TGTGCCAGCAGCTTGAAGACTAGCGGGGTTGGCACAGATACGCAGTATTTT. Its protein is CASSLKTSGVGTDTQYF. Full variable domain (remainder filled in from reference TRBV11-3 and TRBJ2-3): EAGVVQSPRYKIIEKKQPVAFWCNPISGHNTLYWYLQNLGQGPELLIRYENEEAVDDSQLPKDRFSAERLKGVDSTLKIQPAELGDSAVYLCASSLKTSGVGTDTQYFGPGTRLTVL.

This clonotype is classed as medium-sized (0.01 to 0.1%). The DNA is omitted, as the CDR3 cannot be located on it reliably, and the CDR3 follows TCRdb's listing. The V call is TRBV7-8, the J call TRBJ2-6; the D call of TRBD2 is as the table states it, not checked on the DNA. CDR1 is SGHVS and CDR2 is FQNEAQ in the germline V gene. The CDR3 is 16 residues long, ends included. CDR3 amino acids: CASSLYSYGLWLHLRF.

This clonotype is categorized as medium-sized. The V gene is TRBV7-9, the J gene TRBJ1-1; 8 bases fit TRBD1. This CDR3 is 13 amino acids long. V shed 5 bases and J 8 bases; nucleotides not matched to a gene: 7. Per germline, CDR1 SEHNR and CDR2 FQNEAQ (reference sequence). CDR3 sequence reads: CASSQTGDREAFF. DNA for the CDR3: TGTGCCAGCAGCCAGACAGGGGATAGGGAAGCTTTCTTT.

This clonotype counts as medium-sized. V gene TRBV7-2 combines with J gene TRBJ1-1; D unclear. Germline CDR1 and CDR2: SGHTA and FQGNSA. The CDR3 covers 16 residues. The germline V and J ends were trimmed by 1 base and 2 bases, with 14 bases remaining between them. The CDR3 DNA reads TGTGCCAGCAGCTTAGGATTCATGGGGTTAAACACTGAAGCTTTCTTT. Translated: CASSLGFMGLNTEAFF.

By share, this clonotype counts as medium-sized (0.01 to 0.1%). The junction and the germline gene differ at one end; a read error may be behind it. CDR3: CASSITTGVGNSPLHF. In DNA, the CDR3 is TGTGCCAGCAGCATAACAACAGGGGTCGGGAATTCACCCCTCCACTTC. The V and J genes are TRBV7-6 and TRBJ2-7, with 7 positions matching TRBD1. The CDR3 loop spans 16 amino acids. Per germline, CDR1 SGHVS and CDR2 FNYEAQ.

This clonotype was seen more than once but under ten times. The rearrangement uses TRBV7-3 and TRBJ2-4, with 7 bases matching TRBD1. Per the germline V gene, CDR1 is SGHTA and CDR2 is FQGTGA. The ends lost 5 bases at V and 15 bases at J; junction bases unmatched: 16. The CDR3 consists of 14 residues. The CDR3 loop is CASSTGTAAGELYF. The CDR3 bases are TGTGCCAGCAGCACAGGGACAGCTGCCGGGGAGCTGTACTTC.

This clonotype has a count of ten or more. The rearrangement uses TRBV12-5 and TRBJ2-3; 7 bases fit TRBD1. This CDR3 is 15 amino acids long. V shed 3 bases, J shed 2 bases, and the junction held 5 bases outside the gene matches. The germline V gene has CDR1 LGHNT and CDR2 FRNRAP. This CDR3 reads CASGFGDSPTDTQYF. The DNA of the CDR3 is TGTGCTAGTGGTTTTGGGGACAGTCCCACAGATACGCAGTATTTT.

Only a few counts were recorded for this clonotype. The chain recombines TRBV23-1 with TRBJ2-3; TRBD1 might be the D (5 bases). TRBV23-1 is classed as an ORF, of uncertain function. CDR3 size: 18 residues. V was pared by 0 bases and J by 2 bases, with 18 bases between. The CDR3 nucleotides read TGCGCCAGCAGTCAATCGGGGCAGCCTAGAGATAACACAGATACGCAGTATTTT. It encodes CASSQSGQPRDNTDTQYF.

This clonotype was found many times. The chain carries TRBV6-2 or TRBV6-3 and TRBJ1-1; TRBD1 aligns across 7 bases. V trimming: 6 bases; J trimming: 4 bases; junction bases outside the gene matches: 5. Germline values: CDR1 MNHEY, CDR2 SVGEGT. The CDR3 is 13 residues long. The CDR3 bases are TGTGCCAGCAGAAATGACAGGGTCACTGAAGCTTTCTTT. This codes for CASRNDRVTEAFF.

In this sample, this clonotype turned up many times. The chain combines TRBV5-1 with TRBJ2-5, with D tentatively TRBD2 (7 bases). CDR3 length equals 15 residues. V lost 4 bases and J 5 bases, leaving 18 bases between the germline ends. Germline V lookup: CDR1 SGHRS, CDR2 YFSETQ. The CDR3, as DNA: TGCGCCAGCAGCCCCAGGCCGGGGGGCTGGGAGACCCAGTACTTC. Encoded protein: CASSPRPGGWETQYF.

This clonotype is labeled as medium-sized. The V gene is TRBV7-6, the J gene TRBJ2-7; 16 positions match TRBD2. The CDR3 spans 20 residues. The J segment lost 7 bases and the V segment lost 4 bases, leaving 19 bases of the junction unmatched. Germline-derived CDR1 and CDR2 are SGHVS and FNYEAQ. CDR3 region: CASSSLKGLAGGGRGNEQYF. The CDR3 nucleotides are TGTGCCAGCAGCTCTCTAAAGGGACTAGCGGGGGGGGGTAGAGGCAATGAGCAGTACTTC. Full variable domain (missing parts from reference TRBV7-6 and TRBJ2-7): GAGVSQSPRYKVTKRGQDVALRCDPISGHVSLYWYRQALGQGPEFLTYFNYEAQQDKSGLPNDRFSAERPEGSISTLTIQRTEQRDSAMYRCASSSLKGLAGGGRGNEQYFGPGTRLTVT.

This clonotype is deemed medium-sized. A much larger clonotype is one base distant, so this may be a read error. The gene calls are TRBV7-2 and TRBJ2-7, with D maybe TRBD2 (6 bases). Trimming stripped 1 base from V and 7 bases from J, with 11 bases between. CDR1 and CDR2 (germline): SGHTA, FQGNSA. This CDR3 spans 13 amino acids. The CDR3 reads CASSLGRGNEQYF. CDR3 nucleotides: TGTGCCAGCAGCTTAGGGAGGGGCAATGAGCAGTACTTC. Based on the CDR3 plus reference TRBV7-2 and TRBJ2-7, the full variable domain is GAGVSQSPSNKVTEKGKDVELRCDPISGHTALYWYRQSLGQGLEFLIYFQGNSAPDKSGLPSDRFSAERTGGSVSTLTIQRTQQEDSAVYLCASSLGRGNEQYFGPGTRLTVT.

The sample holds a few counts of this clonotype. The V call is TRBV6-1, the J call TRBJ1-1, with a tentative D call TRBD1 (6 bases). CDR1 and CDR2 (germline): MNHNS, SASEGT. V was pared by 6 bases and J by 5 bases, with 16 bases between. The length of the CDR3 is 14 residues. This CDR3 reads CASSTGLDRTEAFF. DNA for the CDR3: TGTGCCAGCAGCACAGGGCTGGATCGAACTGAAGCTTTCTTT.

This clonotype has a count of ten or more. V and J are TRBV28 and TRBJ2-3; 9 nucleotides line up with TRBD2. The CDR3 covers 19 residues. Looked up from germline, CDR1 is MDHEN and CDR2 is SYDVKM. The V segment lost 7 bases and the J segment 2 bases; nucleotides outside the gene matches: 19. The CDR3 nucleotides read TGTGCCAGCACCCCATTGGGCGGGGGGGACCAGGGACTCACAGATACGCAGTATTTT. Translated, it gives CASTPLGGGDQGLTDTQYF.

This clonotype is judged medium-sized. The chain is built from TRBV6-1 and TRBJ2-7; D possibly corresponds to TRBD1 (6 bases). This CDR3 comprises 13 residues. V shed 5 bases and J shed 3 bases, with 11 bases lying between them. Germline CDR1 is MNHNS and CDR2 is SASEGT. DNA for the CDR3: TGTGCCAGCAGTTATAACAGGGACTACGAGCAGTACTTC. It specifies CASSYNRDYEQYF.

This clonotype turned up a few times. The V and J genes are TRBV5-6 and TRBJ1-2; TRBD1 matches 9 bases. Germline V gene lookup returns CDR1 SGHDT and CDR2 YYEEEE. V was pared by 4 bases and J by 6 bases, with 7 bases of the junction left unmatched. The CDR3 covers 14 residues. The chain's CDR3 is CASSTGTGKNGYTF. CDR3 DNA: TGTGCCAGCAGCACAGGGACAGGGAAAAATGGCTACACCTTC.

By proportion, this clonotype is medium-sized. This rearrangement joins TRBV7-2 to TRBJ1-5; D is ambiguous. V was clipped by 6 bases and J by 2 bases, with 11 bases between them. This CDR3 spans 14 amino acids. Per germline, CDR1 SGHTA and CDR2 FQGNSA. For the CDR3, the DNA is TGTGCCAGCAGTATCCGTCTTGGCAATCAGCCCCAGCATTTT. As protein: CASSIRLGNQPQHF.

The table lists this clonotype with many counts. Lacking the conserved final phenylalanine or tryptophan, this CDR3 likely reflects a read error. No DNA is shown, since the ends of the CDR3 on it are uncertain; the CDR3 is the one TCRdb lists. The chain joins TRBV6-8 to TRBJ2-6; the listed D gene, TRBD1, was not tested against the DNA. Germline-derived CDR1 and CDR2 are MNHGY and SAAAGT. A total of 11 residues make up the CDR3, ends included. This chain's CDR3 is CWGNGIRDQDM.

The table lists this clonotype with a count of one. Here the CDR3 omits its conserved ending phenylalanine or tryptophan, so a read error is the likely source. The limits of the CDR3 on the DNA are not certain, so only TCRdb's listed CDR3 is given. The chain uses TRBV28 and TRBJ2-1. The CDR3 contains 14 residues when both ends are counted. In germline, CDR1 is MDHEN, CDR2 SYDVKM. CDR3 in amino acids: CASSLRFHGYTFGS.

This clonotype was recorded many times. The chain carries TRBV27 and TRBJ2-2; no clear D gene. V lost 3 bases and J 6 bases, leaving 17 bases between the germline ends. The CDR3 covers 16 residues. Looked up from germline, CDR1 is MNHEY and CDR2 is SMNVEV (reference sequence). The CDR3 nucleotides are TGTGCCAGCAGTTTTCTTTTGGTCGGCATCCCCGGGGAGCTGTTTTTT. Encoded protein: CASSFLLVGIPGELFF.

This clonotype is large (0.1 to 1%) within its sample. This rearrangement joins TRBV7-3 to TRBJ2-1; D is possibly TRBD2 (7 bases). The CDR3 has 12 residues. The V end was cut by 4 bases, the J end by 14 bases, with 15 bases between. CDR1 and CDR2 from the germline V gene are SGHTA and FQGTGA. DNA for the CDR3: TGTGCCAGCAGCTCGAGGGGGGGCGAAAAGTTCTTC. Amino acids: CASSSRGGEKFF.